Listed here are 16 T cell receptor beta chains from one sample, sequenced in a study of blood T cells in healthy people across ages. Together with a sample-barcoded 5' primer, a J-beta primer mix was included in a second PCR lasting roughly 6 to 12 cycles. TCRdb analysed the 5' RACE reads with MiXCR anew, one entry per CDR3 protein. Among 730,000 or so distinct CDR3 sequences listed, approximately 40% were seen once. The specimen sequenced was blood. These receptors were collected from a man aged 80 or over in good health.

This clonotype appeared a single time. With a much larger clone just one base away, this may be a read error. This chain connects TRBV5-6 to TRBJ2-7, with TRBD2 matching over 7 bases. The end of the DNA is better explained by TRBJ2-5, so the J call may be wrong. CDR1 SGHDT and CDR2 YYEEEE come from the germline V gene. The CDR3 length is 15 residues. The CDR3 loop reads CAGSLSGGGLETQYF. In nucleotides, the CDR3 is TGTGCCGGCAGCTTGTCTGGGGGAGGGTTGGAGACCCAGTACTTC.

A few counts support this clonotype. The chain links TRBV7-9 to TRBJ1-4; the D is unclear. Germline CDR1 is SEHNR and CDR2 is FQNEAQ (reference sequence). The V end lost 0 bases, the J end lost 5 bases, and 13 bases lay between the germline ends. This CDR3 spans 16 amino acids. The CDR3 nucleotides read TGTGCCAGCAGCTTAGCGCAGTCGCGGAACAATGAAAAACTGTTTTTT. Translation: CASSLAQSRNNEKLFF.

In regard to this clonotype: A read error may explain this, as a much larger clone is one base away. The chain carries TRBV18 and TRBJ2-7, with D unclear. The J call is doubtful: the DNA matches TRBJ2-5 better. In germline, CDR1 is KGHSH, CDR2 LQKENI. The CDR3 is made up of 13 amino acids. DNA of the CDR3: TGTGCCAGCTCACCACGTCGGGAAGAGACCCAGTACTTC. It codes for CASSPRREETQYF.

This clonotype has only a few counts. The chain is built from TRBV6-5 and TRBJ2-5; D remains unclear. Germline lookup yields CDR1 MNHEY and CDR2 SVGAGI. The CDR3 consists of 14 residues. V was pared by 1 base and J by 5 bases, with 11 bases between. The CDR3 region has the DNA TGTGCCAGCAGTTACTGGTCAGAGCGTGAGACCCAGTACTTC. This translates into CASSYWSERETQYF.

V usage is TRBV29-1 and J usage is TRBJ1-2; D call uncertain. Germline values: CDR1 SQVTM, CDR2 ANQGSEA. The CDR3 is 13 amino acids. V was pared by 7 bases and J by 2 bases, with 14 bases between. The DNA for the CDR3 is TGCAGCGGTATGGACGGCAGCAACTATGGCTACACCTTC. Translated: CSGMDGSNYGYTF.

In its sample, this clonotype was seen a few times. An end of the junction differs from the germline gene, which may be a read error. This chain uses TRBV14 with TRBJ2-7; possibly TRBD1 or TRBD2 for D (6 bases each). The length of the CDR3 is 17 residues. Germline V gene lookup returns CDR1 SGHDN and CDR2 FVKESK. CDR3 sequence (DNA): TGTGCCAGCAGCGAAGAGCGGAAGGGACTCCTAAGGGGGGAGCAGTACTTC. Translation: CASSEERKGLLRGEQYF.

This clonotype was seen more than once but under ten times. The chain links TRBV3-1 to TRBJ2-5; 9 nucleotides line up with TRBD2. This CDR3 is 15 amino acids long. J lost 11 bases, V lost 4 bases, and 14 bases had no gene match. Germline CDR1 is LGHDT and CDR2 is YNNKEL (reference sequence). The chain's CDR3 is CASSPTSGPYNEQYF. CDR3 DNA: TGTGCCAGCAGCCCGACTAGCGGTCCCTACAATGAGCAGTACTTC.

CDR3 nucleotides: TGCAGCGTTGAGTGGGGTGGAGGTACTGAAGCTTTCTTT. As protein: CSVEWGGGTEAFF. The rearrangement links TRBV29-1 to TRBJ1-1; D remains unclear. The V gene's germline CDR1 is SQVTM and CDR2 ANQGSEA. V dropped 3 bases and J dropped 5 bases, with 13 bases sitting between them. The CDR3 length is 13 residues. The full variable domain, its missing parts supplied by reference TRBV29-1 and TRBJ1-1, is SAVISQKPSRDICQRGTSLTIQCQVDSQVTMMFWYRQQPGQSLTLIATANQGSEATYESGFVIDKFPISRPNLTFSTLTVSNMSPEDSSIYLCSVEWGGGTEAFFGQGTRLTVV.

The rearrangement joins TRBV3-1 to TRBJ2-4; D possibly corresponds to TRBD1 (6 bases). V dropped 4 bases and J dropped 0 bases, with 16 bases sitting between them. There are 17 residues in the CDR3. Per germline, CDR1 LGHDT and CDR2 YNNKEL (reference sequence). This chain's CDR3 is CASSPRYRVLAKNIQYF. For the CDR3, the DNA is TGTGCCAGCAGCCCTCGATACAGGGTTCTAGCCAAAAACATTCAGTACTTC.

The V call is TRBV11-3, the J call TRBJ1-3; TRBD1 is a possible D gene (5 bases). The germline CDR1 and CDR2 sequences are SGHNT and YENEEA. V was clipped by 5 bases and J by 4 bases, with 12 bases between them. The CDR3 extends over 14 amino acids. The CDR3 reads CASSPGSAGNTIYF. The CDR3 bases are TGTGCCAGCAGCCCAGGGTCTGCCGGAAACACCATATATTTT.

This clonotype was detected a few times. The V and J genes are TRBV25-1 and TRBJ2-5; 8 bases map to TRBD2. The CDR3 runs to 16 residues. Trimming removed 3 bases from V and 3 bases from J; junction bases left unmatched: 9. The germline gives CDR1 MGHDK, CDR2 SYGVNS. The CDR3 spells CASSEGSGADKETQYF. DNA of the CDR3: TGTGCCAGCAGTGAGGGTAGCGGGGCGGATAAAGAGACCCAGTACTTC.

Only a few counts were recorded for this clonotype. This chain links TRBV7-9 with TRBJ1-2; D uncertain. Looked up from germline, CDR1 is SEHNR and CDR2 is FQNEAQ (reference sequence). V was shortened by 3 bases and J by 8 bases, with 13 bases between the two germline ends. The CDR3 is 13 residues long. This chain's CDR3 is CASSFDVGLGYTF. The CDR3 region has the DNA TGTGCCAGCAGCTTTGACGTAGGGCTCGGCTACACCTTC.

The chain links TRBV20-1 to TRBJ1-6; D ambiguous. Germline assignment: CDR1 DFQATT and CDR2 SNEGSKA (reference sequence). V was shortened by 4 bases and J by 0 bases, with 13 bases between the two germline ends. This CDR3 region has 16 residues. The CDR3: CSAKRGNSSYNSPLHF. The CDR3 coding sequence is TGCAGTGCTAAACGGGGAAATAGCTCCTATAATTCACCCCTCCACTTT.

The sample holds one count of this clonotype. The J gene is TRBJ2-1, the V gene TRBV11-3, with 10 bases aligning to TRBD2. Germline V gives CDR1 SGHNT, CDR2 YENEEA. V shed 5 bases and J 6 bases; nucleotides not matched to a gene: 16. This CDR3 is 18 amino acids long. The CDR3 DNA reads TGTGCCAGCAGCCCAAGTGGAGCGGGGGGGCCGGCCTGCAATGAGCAGTTCTTC. It specifies CASSPSGAGGPACNEQFF.

J is TRBJ2-7 and V is TRBV20-1; 8 bases match TRBD2. Germline V CDR1 and CDR2: DFQATT, SNEGSKA (reference sequence). V shed 5 bases, J shed 0 bases, and the junction held 9 bases outside the gene matches. The CDR3 covers 15 residues. CDR3 residues: CSAPSLAAFSYEQYF. The CDR3 nucleotides are TGCAGTGCTCCATCACTAGCGGCTTTCTCCTACGAGCAGTACTTC.

This clonotype was counted a few times. V gene TRBV7-2 combines with J gene TRBJ2-3; 8 bases agree with TRBD1. The CDR3 runs 18 residues. From germline, CDR1 is SGHTA and CDR2 FQGNSA. The V segment lost 3 bases and the J segment 0 bases; nucleotides outside the gene matches: 11. CDR3 region: CASSLDYRGVRSTDTQYF. The CDR3 bases are TGTGCCAGCAGCTTGGACTACAGGGGGGTGAGAAGCACAGATACGCAGTATTTT.